These 5 T cell receptor beta chains share one sample of origin, sequenced in a study of liver allograft versus peripheral blood T cells. Study-level background: Peripheral blood of the recipients supplied T cell receptor repertoires that were compared with those in transplanted livers.

TCRdb re-derived calls from the reads in MiXCR, one entry per CDR3 protein. The sample lists about 8,300 distinct CDR3 sequences, 15% to 20% occurring once. These receptors all come from a human patient who had a liver transplant. Some of the T cells might come from the graft donor.

This sequence joins TRBV27 and TRBJ2-1, with D perhaps matching TRBD1 or TRBD2 (5 bases each). The V gene's germline CDR1 is MNHEY and CDR2 SMNVEV (reference sequence). The CDR3 is 11 amino acids. V was trimmed by 8 bases and J by 9 bases, leaving 11 bases between them. This CDR3 reads CASGWGSEQFF. The CDR3 coding sequence is TGTGCCAGCGGCTGGGGGAGTGAGCAGTTCTTC.

In DNA form, the CDR3 reads TGTGCCAGCGGGGACAGGGGAGGAACTGAAGCTTTCTTT. This codes for CASGDRGGTEAFF. The rearrangement links TRBV2 to TRBJ1-1, with 10 bases matching TRBD1. CDR3 length equals 13 residues. Looked up from germline, CDR1 is SNHLY and CDR2 is FYNNEI. J was trimmed by 5 bases and V by 8 bases; bases with no gene match: 5. Variable domain in full (rest from reference TRBV2 and TRBJ1-1): EPEVTQTPSHQVTQMGQEVILRCVPISNHLYFYWYRQILGQKVEFLVSFYNNEISEKSEIFDDQFSVERPDGSNFTLKIRSTKLEDSAMYFCASGDRGGTEAFFGQGTRLTVV.

This clonotype was picked up many times. This chain joins TRBV13 and TRBJ2-7, with D hard to call. The CDR3 loop spans 14 amino acids. Germline-derived CDR1 and CDR2 are PRHDT and FYEKMQ (reference sequence). Trimming left V 2 bases short and J 4 bases short, with 12 bases between. CDR3: CASSLKGWGYEQYF. The CDR3 nucleotides read TGTGCCAGCAGCTTAAAAGGCTGGGGTTACGAGCAGTACTTC.

This clonotype was counted between two and nine times. V gene TRBV12-3 or TRBV12-4 combines with J gene TRBJ1-2; 8 bases match TRBD1. V gave up 4 bases and J gave up 4 bases; unmatched junction bases: 2. The CDR3 covers 13 residues. Here the CDR3 reads CASSWGQAYGYTF. CDR3 coding DNA: TGTGCCAGCAGTTGGGGACAGGCCTATGGCTACACCTTC.

In its sample, this clonotype ranks as medium-sized. The chain employs TRBV6-6 and TRBJ1-4, with 7 bases lining up with TRBD1. This CDR3 is 14 amino acids long. V dropped 6 bases and J dropped 8; count of bases not matched to a gene: 9. The germline V gene encodes CDR1 MNHNY and CDR2 SVGAGI (reference sequence). The CDR3 loop is CASSYTQGGEKLFF. Here the CDR3 DNA reads TGTGCCAGCAGCTATACGCAGGGGGGAGAAAAACTGTTTTTT.